This T cell receptor (beta chain) was found in a study of identical twins. A universal primer site was incorporated via template switching, and the cDNA contained unique molecular identifiers. TCRdb called the 5' RACE reads again in MiXCR, with one record for every CDR3 protein. The repertoire includes hundreds of thousands of distinct CDR3 sequences, around 12% of them detected once, and about 1.5% sits in the top ten. This clonotype has more than one count but fewer than ten. The antigen is undetermined. CDR1 and CDR2 (germline): LGHDT, YNNKEL (reference sequence). V dropped 3 bases and J dropped 5 bases, with 5 bases sitting between them. The CDR3 is 11 amino acids. Study-level findings and limits: Rather than following the same donors, the conclusions depended on cross-sectional statistical analysis. High-abundance cord blood beta clonotypes had fewer insertions; memory repertoires showed none. The degree of excess twin sharing was weaker in beta out-of-frame sequences.

The sample also formed part of further work on yellow fever vaccine responses in identical twins.

The sequenced material came from PBMCs. This rearrangement joins TRBV3-1 to TRBJ2-7; no firm D call. The TCR comes from a woman under 30 in good health. This chain's CDR3 is CASSHSHEQYF. In DNA, the CDR3 is TGTGCCAGCAGCCATTCCCACGAGCAGTACTTC.